A selection of T cell receptor beta chains follows, all from one sample in a study of shared clonotypes between healthy human individuals. Data came from immunoSEQ multiplex PCR; TCRdb stores just in-frame clones and leaves some out. This sample has fewer than 3 million clones, with 80% to 95% found just once. Sequences were obtained from naive CD4+ T cells from PBMCs. The receptors were gathered from a man in his late teens or twenties in good health. Some clones in this sample may be carry-over from other donors' samples. CDR3s include the opening cysteine and the closing phenylalanine or tryptophan. Fields, in order: clone size, V gene, D gene, J gene, CDR3 protein, CDR3 DNA. The D gene is left open where the match is weak. A clone size is listed for some rows: how often the clone was seen (once, few, many), or a class if it is expanded.

-	TRBV25-1	-	TRBJ2-5	CASSGDVQETQYF	TGTGCCAGCAGTGGCGACGTTCAAGAGACCCAGTACTTC
-	TRBV6-5	TRBD1	TRBJ1-5	CASSLTGGGNQPQHF	TGTGCCAGCAGTCTTACAGGGGGCGGCAATCAGCCCCAGCATTTT
-	TRBV7-9	-	TRBJ1-3	CASTPVEYGNTIYF	TGTGCCAGCACCCCGGTTGAGTATGGAAACACCATATATTTT
-	TRBV5-1	-	TRBJ2-3	CASSLETAVGDTQYF	TGCGCCAGCAGCTTGGAGACGGCGGTTGGGGATACGCAGTATTTT
-	TRBV11-3	TRBD2	TRBJ2-1	CASSLDSRASGDNEQFF	TGTGCCAGCAGCTTAGATTCCCGGGCTAGCGGAGATAATGAGCAGTTCTTC
-	TRBV30	-	TRBJ1-2	CAWIRTAAYGYTF	TGTGCCTGGATTCGGACAGCCGCCTATGGCTACACCTTC
-	TRBV6-6	-	TRBJ2-3	CASSPTGVIDTQYF	TGTGCCAGCAGTCCGACGGGAGTCATAGATACGCAGTATTTT
-	TRBV18	TRBD1	TRBJ1-3	CASSPQIRTGSGNTIYF	TGTGCCAGCTCACCACAAATTAGGACAGGGAGCGGAAACACCATATATTTT
-	TRBV6-5	TRBD1	TRBJ1-5	CASSLSGTANNQPQHF	TGTGCCAGCAGTTTGTCCGGGACAGCTAACAATCAGCCCCAGCATTTT
-	TRBV5-8	-	TRBJ2-2	CASSLSSSWTGNTGELFF	TGTGCCAGCAGCTTGTCTTCTTCTTGGACGGGCAACACCGGGGAGCTGTTTTTT
-	TRBV7-2	-	TRBJ2-7	CASSLNRQGGEQYF	TGTGCCAGCAGCTTAAATCGGCAGGGCGGCGAGCAGTACTTC
-	TRBV28	-	TRBJ1-5	CASSLAGHSNQPQHF	TGTGCCAGCAGTTTAGCAGGCCATAGCAATCAGCCCCAGCATTTT
-	TRBV6-1	-	TRBJ1-6	CATTNSPLHF	TGTGCCACCACTAATTCACCCCTCCACTTT
-	TRBV10-1	-	TRBJ2-2	CASSESMGPSRAGELFF	TGCGCCAGCAGTGAGTCGATGGGACCCTCGAGGGCCGGGGAGCTGTTTTTT
-	TRBV5-1	-	TRBJ2-3	CASSSRLAGDTQYF	TGCGCCAGCAGCTCCCGGCTAGCCGGCGATACGCAGTATTTT
-	TRBV19	TRBD1	TRBJ1-2	CASIPDRGRHGYTF	TGTGCCAGTATTCCGGACAGGGGGCGCCATGGCTACACCTTC
-	TRBV7-3	-	TRBJ2-7	CASSPTGILSEQYF	TGTGCCAGCAGCCCCACCGGGATCTTGAGCGAGCAGTACTTC
-	TRBV5-1	-	TRBJ2-5	CASSLAVGSNQETQYF	TGCGCCAGCAGCTTGGCCGTAGGGAGCAACCAAGAGACCCAGTACTTC
-	TRBV30	TRBD2	TRBJ2-1	CAFQAGSGLREQFF	TGTGCCTTTCAAGCGGGATCGGGCTTGCGGGAGCAGTTCTTC
-	TRBV25-1	-	TRBJ2-7	CASSTPSYEQYF	TGTGCCAGCAGTACCCCTTCCTACGAGCAGTACTTC
-	TRBV5-6	-	TRBJ2-6	CASSLALSASSGANVLTF	TGTGCCAGCAGCTTGGCGTTAAGCGCGAGCTCTGGGGCCAACGTCCTGACTTTC
-	TRBV6-6	-	TRBJ2-7	CASSYSQRPQYEQYF	TGTGCCAGCAGTTACTCGCAGCGACCCCAGTACGAGCAGTACTTC
-	TRBV18	-	TRBJ1-1	CASSKALDTEAFF	TGTGCCAGCTCCAAGGCACTAGACACTGAAGCTTTCTTT
-	TRBV6-1	-	TRBJ1-4	CASSEVGYTNEKLFF	TGTGCCAGCAGTGAAGTCGGGTATACTAATGAAAAACTGTTTTTT
-	TRBV2	-	TRBJ1-1	CASSWQLNTEAFF	TGTGCCAGCAGTTGGCAGTTGAACACTGAAGCTTTCTTT
-	TRBV11-2	-	TRBJ1-5	CASSLGSSQPQHF	TGTGCCAGCAGCTTAGGGAGTAGTCAGCCCCAGCATTTT
-	TRBV7-2	-	TRBJ1-1	CASSFSLRTVNTEAFF	TGTGCCAGCAGCTTTTCTTTAAGGACGGTAAACACTGAAGCTTTCTTT
-	TRBV7-2	-	TRBJ2-3	CASSFSDTTDTQYF	TGTGCCAGCAGCTTCAGCGACACCACAGATACGCAGTATTTT
-	TRBV4-3	-	TRBJ2-3	CASSQEGGLTDTQYF	TGCGCCAGCAGCCAAGAGGGGGGGCTGACAGATACGCAGTATTTT
-	TRBV5-1	-	TRBJ2-2	CASSLAGGPGELFF	TGCGCCAGCAGCCTAGCCGGAGGACCCGGGGAGCTGTTTTTT
-	TRBV4-1	-	TRBJ1-4	CASSGRKIEQLFF	TGCGCCAGCAGCGGACGCAAGATTGAACAACTGTTTTTT
-	TRBV5-6	-	TRBJ2-1	CASSLLGDSTDTYNEQFF	TGTGCCAGCAGCTTGTTGGGTGACAGTACAGACACCTACAATGAGCAGTTCTTC
-	TRBV7-2	TRBD1	TRBJ2-7	CASSDRQGQYF	TGTGCCAGCAGCGATCGACAGGGGCAGTACTTC
-	TRBV2	TRBD1	TRBJ2-5	CASSLTGVPQETQYF	TGTGCCAGCAGCTTGACAGGGGTACCCCAAGAGACCCAGTACTTC
-	TRBV28	TRBD2	TRBJ2-7	CASSRLAESSYEQYF	TGTGCCAGCAGCCGCCTAGCGGAAAGCTCCTACGAGCAGTACTTC
-	TRBV9	-	TRBJ2-2	CASSARGKLNTGELFF	TGTGCCAGCAGCGCAAGGGGGAAGCTCAACACCGGGGAGCTGTTTTTT
-	TRBV7-9	-	TRBJ1-3	CASSLVGSRGSNTIYF	TGTGCCAGCAGCTTAGTAGGTTCGAGGGGGAGCAACACCATATATTTT
-	TRBV12-1	-	TRBJ2-1	CASSFGFLGLSYNEQFF	TGTGCCAGCAGCTTTGGTTTTCTGGGACTCTCCTACAATGAGCAGTTCTTC
-	TRBV11-2	-	TRBJ2-2	CASSLVGVWGAGELFF	TGTGCCAGCAGCTTAGTAGGGGTTTGGGGGGCCGGGGAGCTGTTTTTT
-	TRBV21-1	-	TRBJ1-2	CASRLCIARKTYGYTF	TGTGCCAGCAGGTTGTGTATAGCCAGAAAGACCTATGGCTACACCTTC
-	TRBV5-6	-	TRBJ1-1	CASSPRPYTEAFF	TGTGCCAGCAGCCCTCGTCCTTACACTGAAGCTTTCTTT
-	TRBV7-2	-	TRBJ2-1	CASSLSLVHNEQFF	TGTGCCAGCAGCTTAAGTCTAGTCCACAATGAGCAGTTCTTC
few	TRBV29-1	-	TRBJ1-1	CSVGNGYTEAFF	TGCAGCGTTGGGAACGGATACACTGAAGCTTTCTTT
-	TRBV20-1	-	TRBJ1-1	CSATRPIEAFF	TGCAGTGCTACCAGGCCGATAGAGGCTTTCTTT
-	TRBV7-2	TRBD2	TRBJ2-1	CASSTSGIYNEQFF	TGTGCCAGCAGCACTAGCGGGATTTACAATGAGCAGTTCTTC
-	TRBV5-1	TRBD1	TRBJ1-1	CASSLAPGGGLEAFF	TGCGCCAGCAGCTTGGCTCCTGGAGGGGGCCTTGAAGCTTTCTTT
-	TRBV5-4	TRBD2	TRBJ2-3	CASSRIAGGGDTQYF	TGTGCCAGCAGCAGAATAGCGGGAGGGGGTGATACGCAGTATTTT
-	TRBV2	-	TRBJ1-3	CASSERSSGNTIYF	TGTGCCAGCAGTGAGAGATCCTCTGGAAACACCATATATTTT
-	TRBV28	TRBD1	TRBJ2-7	CASSLTGAPYEQYF	TGTGCCAGCAGTCTAACAGGGGCCCCCTACGAGCAGTACTTC
-	TRBV6-5	-	TRBJ2-7	CASSPRDGTYEQYF	TGTGCCAGCAGTCCCCGGGACGGAACCTACGAGCAGTACTTC
-	TRBV2	-	TRBJ2-7	CASSEASSQSSEQYF	TGTGCCAGCAGTGAAGCGTCCTCGCAGTCCTCCGAGCAGTACTTC
-	TRBV5-6	-	TRBJ2-7	CASKSAYEQYF	TGTGCCAGCAAGTCCGCCTACGAGCAGTACTTC
-	TRBV2	-	TRBJ1-5	CASSRDSNQPQHF	TGTGCCAGCAGCCGGGACAGCAATCAGCCCCAGCATTTT
-	TRBV27	TRBD1	TRBJ1-4	CASSLVTGDEKLFF	TGTGCCAGCAGTTTAGTGACAGGGGATGAAAAACTGTTTTTT
-	TRBV9	-	TRBJ1-1	CASSPTPGATPLGTEAFF	TGTGCCAGCAGCCCCACCCCAGGGGCTACGCCCTTGGGGACTGAAGCTTTCTTT